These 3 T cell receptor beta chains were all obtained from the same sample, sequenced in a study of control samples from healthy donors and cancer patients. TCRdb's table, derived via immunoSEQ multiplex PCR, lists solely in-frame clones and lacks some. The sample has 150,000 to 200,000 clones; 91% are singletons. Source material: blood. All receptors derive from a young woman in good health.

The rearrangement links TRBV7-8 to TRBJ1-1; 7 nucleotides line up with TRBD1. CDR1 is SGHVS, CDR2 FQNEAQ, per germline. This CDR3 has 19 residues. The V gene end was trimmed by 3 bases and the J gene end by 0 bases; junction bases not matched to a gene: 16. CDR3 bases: TGTGCCAGCAGCTTTAGTCTGAGGGGGCGCGCGGTCATGAACACTGAAGCTTTCTTT. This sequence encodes CASSFSLRGRAVMNTEAFF.

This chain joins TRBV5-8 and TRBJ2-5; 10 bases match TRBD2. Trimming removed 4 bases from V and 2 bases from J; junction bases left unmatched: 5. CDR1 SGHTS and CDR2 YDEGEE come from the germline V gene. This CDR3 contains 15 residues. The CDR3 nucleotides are TGTGCCAGCAGCCCCGGACTAGCGGAGCAAGAGACCCAGTACTTC. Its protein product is CASSPGLAEQETQYF.

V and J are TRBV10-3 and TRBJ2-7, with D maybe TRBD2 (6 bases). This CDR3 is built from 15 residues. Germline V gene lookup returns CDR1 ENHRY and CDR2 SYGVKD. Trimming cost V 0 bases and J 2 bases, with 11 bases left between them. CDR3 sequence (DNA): TGTGCCATCAGTGAGTCGGGTAGCGGCCCCTACGAGCAGTACTTC. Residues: CAISESGSGPYEQYF.